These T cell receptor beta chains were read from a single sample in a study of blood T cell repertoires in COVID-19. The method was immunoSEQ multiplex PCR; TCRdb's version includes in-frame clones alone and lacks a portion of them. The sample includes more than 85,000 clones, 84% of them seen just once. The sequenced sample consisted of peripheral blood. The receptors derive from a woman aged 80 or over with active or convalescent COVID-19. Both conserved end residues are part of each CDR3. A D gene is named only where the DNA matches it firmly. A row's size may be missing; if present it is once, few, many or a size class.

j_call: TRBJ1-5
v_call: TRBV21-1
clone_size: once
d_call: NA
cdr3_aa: CASSNGQGGYESNQPQHF
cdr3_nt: TGTGCCAGCAGCAACGGACAGGGGGGCTATGAAAGCAATCAGCCCCAGCATTTT

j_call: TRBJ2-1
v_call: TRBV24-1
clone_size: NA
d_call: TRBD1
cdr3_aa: CATSDQGTGGSLSSYNEQFF
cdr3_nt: TGTGCCACCAGTGATCAGGGGACAGGGGGCTCCCTAAGCTCCTACAATGAGCAGTTCTTC

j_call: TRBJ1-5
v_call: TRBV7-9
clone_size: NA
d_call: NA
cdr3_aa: CASSPTGHSNQPQHF
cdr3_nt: TGTGCCAGCAGCCCGACAGGCCATAGCAATCAGCCCCAGCATTTT

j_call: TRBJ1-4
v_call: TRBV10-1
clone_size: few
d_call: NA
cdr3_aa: CASSEGRTSTIEKLFF
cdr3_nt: TGCGCCAGCAGTGAGGGACGGACTTCTACTATTGAAAAACTGTTTTTT

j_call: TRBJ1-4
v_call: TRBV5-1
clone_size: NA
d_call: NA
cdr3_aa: CASYSGSGTTNEKLFF
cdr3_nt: TGCGCCAGCTATTCAGGGTCCGGCACAACTAATGAAAAACTGTTTTTT

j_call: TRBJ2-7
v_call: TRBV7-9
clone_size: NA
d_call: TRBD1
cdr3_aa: CASGRQGFNEQYF
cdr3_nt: TGTGCCAGCGGACGACAGGGTTTCAACGAGCAGTACTTC

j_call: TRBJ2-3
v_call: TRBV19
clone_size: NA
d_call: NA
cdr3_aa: CASRAVGLRTDTQYF
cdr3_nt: TGTGCCAGTAGAGCTGTTGGGCTAAGAACAGATACGCAGTATTTT

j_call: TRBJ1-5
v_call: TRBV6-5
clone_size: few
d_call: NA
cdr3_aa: CASSYSRPYSNQPQHF
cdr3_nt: TGTGCCAGCAGTTACTCGAGGCCGTATAGCAATCAGCCCCAGCATTTT

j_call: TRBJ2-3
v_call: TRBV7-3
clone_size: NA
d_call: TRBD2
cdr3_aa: CASSLRGGSADTQYF
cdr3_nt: TGTGCCAGCAGCTTACGGGGAGGGAGTGCAGATACGCAGTATTTT

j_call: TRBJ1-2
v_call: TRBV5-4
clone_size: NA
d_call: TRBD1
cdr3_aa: CASSLGTGPYGYTF
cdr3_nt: TGTGCCAGCAGCTTGGGGACAGGTCCCTATGGCTACACCTTC

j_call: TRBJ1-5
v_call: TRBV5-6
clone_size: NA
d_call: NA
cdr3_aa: CASSSGYTQPQHF
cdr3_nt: TGTGCCAGCAGCTCGGGGTATACTCAGCCCCAGCATTTT

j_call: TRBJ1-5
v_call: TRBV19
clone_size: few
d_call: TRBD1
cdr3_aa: CASSNSGGGNQPQHF
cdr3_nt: TGTGCCAGTAGTAATTCAGGGGGCGGCAATCAGCCCCAGCATTTT

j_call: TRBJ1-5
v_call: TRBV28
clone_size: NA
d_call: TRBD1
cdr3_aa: CASNSGGHSNQPQHF
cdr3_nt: TGTGCCAGCAATTCAGGGGGTCATAGCAATCAGCCCCAGCATTTT

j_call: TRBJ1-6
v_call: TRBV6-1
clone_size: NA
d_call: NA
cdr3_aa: CASSEKGGDSPLHF
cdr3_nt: TGTGCCAGCAGTGAAAAGGGGGGGGATTCACCCCTCCACTTT

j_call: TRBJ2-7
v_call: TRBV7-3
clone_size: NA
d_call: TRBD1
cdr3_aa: CASSPPRTGNEQYF
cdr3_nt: TGTGCCAGCAGCCCTCCTCGGACAGGGAACGAGCAGTACTTC

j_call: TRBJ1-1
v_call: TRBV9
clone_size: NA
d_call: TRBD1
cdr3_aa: CASSVGTGSNTEAFF
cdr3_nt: TGTGCCAGCAGCGTAGGGACAGGCTCGAACACTGAAGCTTTCTTT

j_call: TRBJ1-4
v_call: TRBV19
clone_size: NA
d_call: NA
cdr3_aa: CASSIGLQGSEKLFF
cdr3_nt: TGTGCCAGTAGTATAGGGTTACAGGGAAGTGAAAAACTGTTTTTT

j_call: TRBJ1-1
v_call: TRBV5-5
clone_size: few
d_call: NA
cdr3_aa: CASSLGHQNTEAFF
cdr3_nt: TGTGCCAGCAGCCTGGGACATCAGAACACTGAAGCTTTCTTT

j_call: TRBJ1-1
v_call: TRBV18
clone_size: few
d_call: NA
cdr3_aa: CASSPNEQINTEAFF
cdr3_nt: TGTGCCAGCTCACCCAATGAACAAATAAACACTGAAGCTTTCTTT

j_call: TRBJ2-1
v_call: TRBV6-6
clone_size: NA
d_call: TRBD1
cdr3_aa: CASNGQGRRNEQFF
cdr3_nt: TGTGCCAGCAACGGACAGGGGAGGAGGAATGAGCAGTTCTTC

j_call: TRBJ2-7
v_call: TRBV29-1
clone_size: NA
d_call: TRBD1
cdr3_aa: CSVERRQGGRYEQYF
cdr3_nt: TGCAGCGTTGAACGACGACAGGGGGGTCGCTACGAGCAGTACTTC

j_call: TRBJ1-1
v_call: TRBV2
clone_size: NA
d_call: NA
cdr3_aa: CASSENRRSVRGAFF
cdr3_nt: TGTGCCAGCAGTGAAAATCGTCGAAGCGTTAGAGGAGCTTTCTTT

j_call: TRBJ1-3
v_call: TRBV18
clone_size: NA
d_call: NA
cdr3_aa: CASSPQEAGNTIYF
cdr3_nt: TGTGCCAGCTCACCACAAGAGGCAGGAAACACCATATATTTT

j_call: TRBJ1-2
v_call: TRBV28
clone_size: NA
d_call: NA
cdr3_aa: CASSPRLTGSGYTF
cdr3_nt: TGTGCCAGCAGTCCGCGACTAACAGGGTCTGGCTACACCTTC

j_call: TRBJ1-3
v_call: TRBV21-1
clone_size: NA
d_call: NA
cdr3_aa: CASSKGPATGGNGNTIYF
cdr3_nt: TGTGCCAGCAGCAAAGGGCCAGCGACAGGGGGAAATGGAAACACCATATATTTT

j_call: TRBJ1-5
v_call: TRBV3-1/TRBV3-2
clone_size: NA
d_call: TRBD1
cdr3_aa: CASSFRGLGQPQHF
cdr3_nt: TGTGCCAGCAGCTTCAGGGGGCTGGGTCAGCCCCAGCATTTT

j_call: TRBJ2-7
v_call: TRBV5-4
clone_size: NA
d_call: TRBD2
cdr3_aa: CASSLSPSGFYEQYF
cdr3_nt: TGTGCCAGCAGCTTGTCTCCTAGCGGTTTCTACGAGCAGTACTTC

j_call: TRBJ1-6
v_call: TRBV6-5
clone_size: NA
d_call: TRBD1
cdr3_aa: CASSPQGFRSPLHF
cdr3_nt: TGTGCCAGCAGTCCACAGGGGTTTCGTTCACCCCTCCACTTT

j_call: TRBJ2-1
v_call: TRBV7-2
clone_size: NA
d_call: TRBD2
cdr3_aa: CASSYLAGGPSSEQFF
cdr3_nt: TGTGCCAGCAGCTACCTAGCGGGAGGGCCATCCAGTGAGCAGTTCTTC

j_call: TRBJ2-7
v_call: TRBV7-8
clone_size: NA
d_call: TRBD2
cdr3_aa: CASSLASSGRAYEQYF
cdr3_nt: TGTGCCAGCAGCTTAGCGTCTAGCGGGAGGGCCTACGAGCAGTACTTC

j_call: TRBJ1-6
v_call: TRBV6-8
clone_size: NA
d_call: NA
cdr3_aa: CASSDRQVLDSPLHF
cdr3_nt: TGTGCCAGCAGTGACAGACAGGTTCTTGATTCACCCCTCCACTTT

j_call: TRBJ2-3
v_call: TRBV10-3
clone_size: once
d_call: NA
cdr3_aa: CAISDSLGTPPDTQYF
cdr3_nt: TGTGCCATCAGTGACTCACTCGGGACTCCTCCCGATACGCAGTATTTT

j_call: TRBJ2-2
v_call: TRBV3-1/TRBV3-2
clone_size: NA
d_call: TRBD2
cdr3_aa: CASSQDFGGRVGGELFF
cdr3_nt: TGTGCCAGCAGCCAAGATTTTGGCGGGAGAGTAGGCGGGGAGCTGTTTTTT

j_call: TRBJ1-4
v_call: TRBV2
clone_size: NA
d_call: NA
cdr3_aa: CASSQFSGTNEKLFF
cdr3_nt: TGTGCCAGCAGCCAGTTCTCGGGAACTAATGAAAAACTGTTTTTT

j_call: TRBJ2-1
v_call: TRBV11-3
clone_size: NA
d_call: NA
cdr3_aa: CASSRGSWSYNEQFF
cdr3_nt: TGTGCCAGCAGTAGGGGGAGTTGGTCCTACAATGAGCAGTTCTTC

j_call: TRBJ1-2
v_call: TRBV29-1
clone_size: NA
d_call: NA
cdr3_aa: CSVGSRGNYGYTF
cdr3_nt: TGCAGCGTTGGTTCTCGGGGAAACTATGGCTACACCTTC

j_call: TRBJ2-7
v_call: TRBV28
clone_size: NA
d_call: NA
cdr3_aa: CASSPAGQPYYEQYF
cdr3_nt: TGTGCCAGCAGTCCCGCGGGACAGCCTTACTACGAGCAGTACTTC

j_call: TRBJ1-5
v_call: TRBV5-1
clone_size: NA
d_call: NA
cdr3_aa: CASRPISGGNQPQHF
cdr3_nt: TGCGCCAGCAGACCCATTTCAGGGGGCAATCAGCCCCAGCATTTT

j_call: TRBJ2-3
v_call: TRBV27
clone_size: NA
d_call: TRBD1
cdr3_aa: CASLSRGLTDTQYF
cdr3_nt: TGTGCCAGCCTAAGCAGGGGGTTAACAGATACGCAGTATTTT

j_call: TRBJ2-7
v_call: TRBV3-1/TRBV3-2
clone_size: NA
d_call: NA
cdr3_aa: CASSQDLSRSYEQYF
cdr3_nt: TGTGCCAGCAGCCAAGACCTCAGTCGATCCTACGAGCAGTACTTC

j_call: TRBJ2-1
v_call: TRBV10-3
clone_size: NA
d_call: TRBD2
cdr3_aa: CAISDLGTSGYNEQFF
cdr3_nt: TGTGCCATCAGTGATCTCGGGACTAGCGGCTACAATGAGCAGTTCTTC

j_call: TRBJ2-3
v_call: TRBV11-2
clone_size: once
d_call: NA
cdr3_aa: CASSLVEDTQYF
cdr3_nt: TGTGCCAGCAGCTTAGTTGAGGATACGCAGTATTTT

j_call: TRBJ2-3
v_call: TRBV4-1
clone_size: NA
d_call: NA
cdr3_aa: CASSPEQVRATDTQYF
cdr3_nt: TGCGCCAGCAGCCCAGAACAGGTCAGAGCCACAGATACGCAGTATTTT

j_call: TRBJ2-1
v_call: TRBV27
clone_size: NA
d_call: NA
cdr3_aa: CASSFKFGVRNNEQFF
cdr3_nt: TGTGCCAGCAGTTTTAAGTTCGGAGTCCGAAACAATGAGCAGTTCTTC

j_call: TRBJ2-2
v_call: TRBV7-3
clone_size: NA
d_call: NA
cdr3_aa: CASSPGGRTGELFF
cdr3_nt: TGTGCCAGCAGCCCGGGTGGAAGAACCGGGGAGCTGTTTTTT